This TCR beta chain was retrieved from a study of cytomegalovirus exposure and HLA in healthy donors. Study at large: Genotyping of roughly 400 donors showed that about 83% belonged to the Caucasian-associated ancestry cluster.

Turning to this clone: Its antigen is undetermined.

The PCR used 60 Vbeta and 13 Jbeta primers. Data came from immunoSEQ multiplex PCR; TCRdb stores just in-frame clones and leaves some out. This table has about 130,000 clones, roughly 80% appearing once. The ends were cut back, 5 bases at V and 3 bases at J, with 17 bases in the middle. In germline, CDR1 is MNHEY, CDR2 SMNVEV (reference sequence). CDR3 length: 15 amino acids. Overall study findings and caveats: Reportedly, fewer N-insertions than the 666-donor mean appeared in an Asian-associated ancestry cluster in a later analysis. CMV serostatus was the sole immune exposure data available. The study labeled 170 or so TCR beta chains cytomegalovirus-associated.

The sample comprised PBMCs. The clonotype was recovered from a man aged 18 to 29 in good health and CMV-seropositive. The chain carries TRBV27 and TRBJ2-7, with D possibly being TRBD1 (6 bases). CDR3 bases: TGTGCCAGCAGTCCCTCCCGACAGGTTTTCTACGAGCAGTACTTC. Encoded protein: CASSPSRQVFYEQYF.